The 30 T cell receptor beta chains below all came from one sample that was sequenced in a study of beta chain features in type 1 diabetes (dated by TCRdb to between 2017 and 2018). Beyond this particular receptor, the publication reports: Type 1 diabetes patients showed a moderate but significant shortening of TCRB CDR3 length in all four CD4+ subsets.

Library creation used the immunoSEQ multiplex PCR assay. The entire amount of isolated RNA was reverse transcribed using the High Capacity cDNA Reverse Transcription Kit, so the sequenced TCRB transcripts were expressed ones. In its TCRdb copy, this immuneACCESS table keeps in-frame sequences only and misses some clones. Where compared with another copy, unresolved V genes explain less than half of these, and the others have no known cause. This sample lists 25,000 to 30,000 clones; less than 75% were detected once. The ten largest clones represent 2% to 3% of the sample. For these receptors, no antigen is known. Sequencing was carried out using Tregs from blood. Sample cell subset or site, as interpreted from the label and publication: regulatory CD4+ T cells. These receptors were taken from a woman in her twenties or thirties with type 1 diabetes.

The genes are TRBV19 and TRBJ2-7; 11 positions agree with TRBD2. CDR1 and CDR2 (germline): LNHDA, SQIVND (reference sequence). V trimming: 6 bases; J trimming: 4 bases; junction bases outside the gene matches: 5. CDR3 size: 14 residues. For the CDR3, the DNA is TGTGCCAGTAGCGTCACTAGCGGGAGTTACGAGCAGTACTTC. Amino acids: CASSVTSGSYEQYF.

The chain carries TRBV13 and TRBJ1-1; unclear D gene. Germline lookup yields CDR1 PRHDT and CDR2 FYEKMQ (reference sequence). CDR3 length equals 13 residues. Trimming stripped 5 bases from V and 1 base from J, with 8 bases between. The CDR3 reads CASSPPGNTEAFF. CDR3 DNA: TGTGCCAGCAGCCCCCCCGGGAACACTGAAGCTTTCTTT.

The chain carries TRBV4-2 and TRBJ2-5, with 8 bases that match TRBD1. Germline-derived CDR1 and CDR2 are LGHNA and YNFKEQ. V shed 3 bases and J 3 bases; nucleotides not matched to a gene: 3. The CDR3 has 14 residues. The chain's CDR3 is CASSHPGGKETQYF. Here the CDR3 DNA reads TGTGCCAGCAGCCACCCAGGGGGCAAAGAGACCCAGTACTTC.

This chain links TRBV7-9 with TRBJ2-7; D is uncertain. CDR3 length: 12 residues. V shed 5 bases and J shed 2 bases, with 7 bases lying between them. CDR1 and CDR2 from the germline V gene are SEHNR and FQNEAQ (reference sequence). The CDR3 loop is CASSPPTYEQYF. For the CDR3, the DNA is TGTGCCAGCAGCCCCCCCACCTACGAGCAGTACTTC.

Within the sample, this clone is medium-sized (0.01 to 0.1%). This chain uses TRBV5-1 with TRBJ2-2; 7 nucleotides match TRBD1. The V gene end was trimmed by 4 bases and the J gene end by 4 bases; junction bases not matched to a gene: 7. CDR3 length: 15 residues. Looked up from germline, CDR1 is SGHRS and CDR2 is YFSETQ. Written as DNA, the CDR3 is TGCGCCAGCAGCACGGGACAGTTTGGCACCGGGGAGCTGTTTTTT. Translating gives CASSTGQFGTGELFF.

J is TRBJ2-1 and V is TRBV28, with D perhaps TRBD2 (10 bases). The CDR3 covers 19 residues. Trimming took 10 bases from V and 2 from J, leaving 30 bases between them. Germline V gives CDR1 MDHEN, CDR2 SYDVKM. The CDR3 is CANTVADRGLAQAYNEQFF. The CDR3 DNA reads TGTGCCAACACTGTGGCGGACAGGGGACTAGCGCAAGCCTACAATGAGCAGTTCTTC.

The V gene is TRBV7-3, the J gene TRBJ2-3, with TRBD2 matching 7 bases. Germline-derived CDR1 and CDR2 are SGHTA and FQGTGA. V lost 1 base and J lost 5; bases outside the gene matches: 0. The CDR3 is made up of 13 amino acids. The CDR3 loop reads CASSLSGRDTQYF. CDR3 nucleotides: TGTGCCAGCAGCTTAAGCGGGAGAGATACGCAGTATTTT. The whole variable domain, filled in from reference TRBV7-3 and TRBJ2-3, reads GAGVSQTPSNKVTEKGKYVELRCDPISGHTALYWYRQSLGQGPEFLIYFQGTGAADDSGLPNDRFFAVRPEGSVSTLKIQRTERGDSAVYLCASSLSGRDTQYFGPGTRLTVL.

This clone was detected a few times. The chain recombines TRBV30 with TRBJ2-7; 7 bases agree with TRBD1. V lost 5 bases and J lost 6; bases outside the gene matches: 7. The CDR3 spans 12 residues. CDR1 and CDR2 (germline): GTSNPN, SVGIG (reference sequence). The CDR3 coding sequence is TGTGCCTGGTCGAGGGGGCCCCGCGAGCAGTACTTC. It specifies CAWSRGPREQYF.

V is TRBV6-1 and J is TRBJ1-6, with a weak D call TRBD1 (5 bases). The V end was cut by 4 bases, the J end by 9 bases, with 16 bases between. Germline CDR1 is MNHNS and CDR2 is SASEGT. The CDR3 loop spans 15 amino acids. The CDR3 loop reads CASSGAGLTSSPLHF. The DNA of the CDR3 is TGTGCCAGCAGTGGGGCAGGGTTAACTTCTTCACCCCTCCACTTT.

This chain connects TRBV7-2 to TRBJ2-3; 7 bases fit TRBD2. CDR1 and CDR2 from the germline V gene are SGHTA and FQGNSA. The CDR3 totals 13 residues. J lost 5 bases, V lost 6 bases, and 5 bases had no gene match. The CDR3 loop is CASRRETVDTQYF. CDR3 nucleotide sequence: TGTGCCAGCAGGCGGGAGACGGTAGATACGCAGTATTTT.

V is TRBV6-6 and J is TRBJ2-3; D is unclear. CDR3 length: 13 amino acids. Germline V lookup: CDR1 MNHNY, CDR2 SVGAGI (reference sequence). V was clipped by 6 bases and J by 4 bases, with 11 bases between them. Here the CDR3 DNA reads TGTGCCAGCAGCCTACCCGTCTCAGATACGCAGTATTTT. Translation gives CASSLPVSDTQYF.

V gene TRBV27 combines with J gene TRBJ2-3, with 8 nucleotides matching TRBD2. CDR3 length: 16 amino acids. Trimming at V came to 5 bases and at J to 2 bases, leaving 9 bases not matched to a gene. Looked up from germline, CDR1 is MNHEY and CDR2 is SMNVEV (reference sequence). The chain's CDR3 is CASSHQAGAPTDTQYF. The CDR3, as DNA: TGTGCCAGCAGTCACCAAGCGGGAGCCCCCACAGATACGCAGTATTTT.

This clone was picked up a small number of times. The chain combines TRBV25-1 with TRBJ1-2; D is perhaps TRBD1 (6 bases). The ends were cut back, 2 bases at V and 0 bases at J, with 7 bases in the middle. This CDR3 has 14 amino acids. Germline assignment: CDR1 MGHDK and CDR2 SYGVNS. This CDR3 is CASSETGTNYGYTF. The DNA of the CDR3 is TGTGCCAGCAGTGAAACAGGGACTAACTATGGCTACACCTTC.

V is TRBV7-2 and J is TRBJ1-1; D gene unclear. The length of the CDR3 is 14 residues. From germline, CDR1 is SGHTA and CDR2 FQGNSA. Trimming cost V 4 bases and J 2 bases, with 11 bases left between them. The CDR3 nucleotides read TGTGCCAGCAGCTGGCGACGACAAAACACTGAAGCTTTCTTT. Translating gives CASSWRRQNTEAFF.

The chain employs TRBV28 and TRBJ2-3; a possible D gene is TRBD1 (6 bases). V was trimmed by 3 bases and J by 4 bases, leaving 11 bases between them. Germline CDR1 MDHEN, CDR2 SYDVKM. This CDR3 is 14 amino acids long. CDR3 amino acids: CASSLVQGPDTQYF. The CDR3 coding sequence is TGTGCCAGCAGTTTGGTCCAGGGGCCAGATACGCAGTATTTT. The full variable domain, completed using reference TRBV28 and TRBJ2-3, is DVKVTQSSRYLVKRTGEKVFLECVQDMDHENMFWYRQDPGLGLRLIYFSYDVKMKEKGDIPEGYSVSREKKERFSLILESASTNQTSMYLCASSLVQGPDTQYFGPGTRLTVL.

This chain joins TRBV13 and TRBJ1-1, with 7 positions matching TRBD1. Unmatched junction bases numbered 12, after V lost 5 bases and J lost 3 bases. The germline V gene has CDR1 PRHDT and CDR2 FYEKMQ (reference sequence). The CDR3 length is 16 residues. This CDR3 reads CASSQASGQWHTEAFF. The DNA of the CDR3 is TGTGCCAGCAGCCAAGCTTCGGGACAGTGGCACACTGAAGCTTTCTTT.

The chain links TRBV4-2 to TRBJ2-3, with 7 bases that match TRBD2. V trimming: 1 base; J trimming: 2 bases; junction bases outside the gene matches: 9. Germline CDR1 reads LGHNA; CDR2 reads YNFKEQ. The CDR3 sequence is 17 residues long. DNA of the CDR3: TGTGCCAGCAGCCAAGTAGAAATAGCGGGCTACACAGATACGCAGTATTTT. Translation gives CASSQVEIAGYTDTQYF.

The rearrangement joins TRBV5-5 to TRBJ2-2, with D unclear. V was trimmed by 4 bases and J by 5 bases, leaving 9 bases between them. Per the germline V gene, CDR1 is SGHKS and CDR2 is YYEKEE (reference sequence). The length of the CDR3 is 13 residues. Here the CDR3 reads CASSLTVTGELFF. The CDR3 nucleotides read TGTGCCAGCAGCCTGACTGTTACCGGGGAGCTGTTTTTT.

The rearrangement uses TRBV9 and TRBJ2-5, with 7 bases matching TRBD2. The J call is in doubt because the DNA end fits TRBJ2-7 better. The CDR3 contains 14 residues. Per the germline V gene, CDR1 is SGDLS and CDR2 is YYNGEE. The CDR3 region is CASSKAGRAYEQYF. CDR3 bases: TGTGCCAGCAGTAAAGCGGGGCGCGCCTACGAGCAGTACTTC.

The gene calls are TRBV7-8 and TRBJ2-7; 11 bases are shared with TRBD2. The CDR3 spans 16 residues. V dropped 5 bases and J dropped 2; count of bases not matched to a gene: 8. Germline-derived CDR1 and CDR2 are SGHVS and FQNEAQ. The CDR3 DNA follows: TGTGCCAGCAGCCGGGGGGGACTAGCGGAACCCTACGAGCAGTACTTC. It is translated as CASSRGGLAEPYEQYF.

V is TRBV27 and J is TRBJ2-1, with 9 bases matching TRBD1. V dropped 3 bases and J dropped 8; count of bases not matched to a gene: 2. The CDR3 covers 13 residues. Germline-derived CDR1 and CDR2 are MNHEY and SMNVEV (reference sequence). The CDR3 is CASSFNRGHEQFF. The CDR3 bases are TGTGCCAGCAGTTTTAACAGGGGGCATGAGCAGTTCTTC.

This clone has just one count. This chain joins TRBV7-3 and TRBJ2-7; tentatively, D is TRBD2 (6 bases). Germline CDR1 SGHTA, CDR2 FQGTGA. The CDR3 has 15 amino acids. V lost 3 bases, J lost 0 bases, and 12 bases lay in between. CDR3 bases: TGTGCCAGCAGCTTTGGGGCCGGGAGCTCCTACGAGCAGTACTTC. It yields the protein CASSFGAGSSYEQYF.

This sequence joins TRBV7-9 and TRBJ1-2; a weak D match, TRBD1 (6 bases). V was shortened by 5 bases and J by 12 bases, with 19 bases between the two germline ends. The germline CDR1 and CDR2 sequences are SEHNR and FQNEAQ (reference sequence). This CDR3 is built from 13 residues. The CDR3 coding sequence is TGTGCCAGCAGCGCGACCGGGACACCAAGAAACACCTTC. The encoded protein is CASSATGTPRNTF.

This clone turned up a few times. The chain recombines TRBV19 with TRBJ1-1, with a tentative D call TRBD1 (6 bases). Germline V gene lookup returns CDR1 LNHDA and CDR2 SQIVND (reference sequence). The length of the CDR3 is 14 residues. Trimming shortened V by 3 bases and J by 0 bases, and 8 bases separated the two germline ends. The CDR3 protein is CASSMGHLNTEAFF. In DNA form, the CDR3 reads TGTGCCAGTAGTATGGGACACTTGAACACTGAAGCTTTCTTT.

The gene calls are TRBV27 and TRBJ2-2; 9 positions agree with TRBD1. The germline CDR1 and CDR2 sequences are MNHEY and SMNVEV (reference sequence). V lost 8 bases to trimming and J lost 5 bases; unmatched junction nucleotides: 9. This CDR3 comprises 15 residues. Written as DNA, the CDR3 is TGTGCCAGCTGGCCGGGACAGGGTCAAACCGGGGAGCTGTTTTTT. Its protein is CASWPGQGQTGELFF.

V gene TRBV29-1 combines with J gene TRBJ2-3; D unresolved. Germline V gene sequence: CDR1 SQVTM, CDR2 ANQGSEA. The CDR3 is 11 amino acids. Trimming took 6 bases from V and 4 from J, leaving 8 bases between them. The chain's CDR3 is CSVREADTQYF. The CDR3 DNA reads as TGCAGCGTCCGCGAAGCAGATACGCAGTATTTT.

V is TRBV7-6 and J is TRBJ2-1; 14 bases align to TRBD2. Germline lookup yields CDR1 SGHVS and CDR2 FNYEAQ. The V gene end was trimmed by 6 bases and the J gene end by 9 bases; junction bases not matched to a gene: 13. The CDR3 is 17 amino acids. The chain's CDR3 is CASSSSGLAGVSTEQFF. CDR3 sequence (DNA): TGTGCCAGCAGTTCATCGGGACTAGCGGGAGTAAGCACTGAGCAGTTCTTC.

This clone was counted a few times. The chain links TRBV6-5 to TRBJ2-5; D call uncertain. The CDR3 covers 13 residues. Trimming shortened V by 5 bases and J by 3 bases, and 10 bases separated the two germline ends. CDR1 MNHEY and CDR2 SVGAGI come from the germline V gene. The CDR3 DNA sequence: TGTGCCAGCAGTGAAACAGTAGAAGAGACCCAGTACTTC. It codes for CASSETVEETQYF.

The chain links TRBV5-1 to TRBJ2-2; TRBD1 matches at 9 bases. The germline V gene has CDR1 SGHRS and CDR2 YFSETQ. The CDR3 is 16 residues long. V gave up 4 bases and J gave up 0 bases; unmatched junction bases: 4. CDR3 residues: CASSLTGGSNTGELFF. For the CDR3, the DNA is TGCGCCAGCAGCCTGACAGGGGGTTCGAACACCGGGGAGCTGTTTTTT. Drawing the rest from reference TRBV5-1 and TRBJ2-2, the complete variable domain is KAGVTQTPRYLIKTRGQQVTLSCSPISGHRSVSWYQQTPGQGLQFLFEYFSETQRNKGNFPGRFSGRQFSNSRSEMNVSTLELGDSALYLCASSLTGGSNTGELFFGEGSRLTVL.

The CDR3 nucleotides read TGCGCCAGCAGCTTGGGCGCAGGGCTGGCAGATACGCAGTATTTT. It specifies CASSLGAGLADTQYF. This sequence joins TRBV5-1 and TRBJ2-3; D is possibly TRBD1 (5 bases). V lost 0 bases and J 4 bases, leaving 12 bases between the germline ends. This CDR3 has 15 amino acids. Germline assignment: CDR1 SGHRS and CDR2 YFSETQ.